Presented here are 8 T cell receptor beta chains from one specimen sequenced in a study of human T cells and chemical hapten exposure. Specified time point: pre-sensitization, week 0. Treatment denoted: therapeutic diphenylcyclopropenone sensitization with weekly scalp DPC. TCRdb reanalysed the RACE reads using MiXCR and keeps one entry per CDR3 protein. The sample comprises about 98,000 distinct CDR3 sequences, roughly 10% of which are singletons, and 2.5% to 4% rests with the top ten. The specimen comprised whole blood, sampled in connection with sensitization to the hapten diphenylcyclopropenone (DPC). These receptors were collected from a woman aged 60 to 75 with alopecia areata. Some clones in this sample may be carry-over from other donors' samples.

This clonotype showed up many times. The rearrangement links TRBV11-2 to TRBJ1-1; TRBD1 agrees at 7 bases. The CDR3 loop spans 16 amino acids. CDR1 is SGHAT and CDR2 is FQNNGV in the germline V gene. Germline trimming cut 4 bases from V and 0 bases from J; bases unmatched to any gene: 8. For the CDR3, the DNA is TGTGCCAGCAGCTCCCTTCTCACAGGGGTGAACACTGAAGCTTTCTTT. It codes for CASSSLLTGVNTEAFF.

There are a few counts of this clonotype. The CDR3 DNA is TGCGCCAGCAGCCGAGACGGGAGGGGCTACGAGCAGTACTTC. Translated: CASSRDGRGYEQYF. The gene calls are TRBV5-1 and TRBJ2-7, with 8 bases lining up with TRBD2. Germline V lookup: CDR1 SGHRS, CDR2 YFSETQ. The V gene end was trimmed by 4 bases and the J gene end by 3 bases; junction bases not matched to a gene: 6. This CDR3 has 14 residues.

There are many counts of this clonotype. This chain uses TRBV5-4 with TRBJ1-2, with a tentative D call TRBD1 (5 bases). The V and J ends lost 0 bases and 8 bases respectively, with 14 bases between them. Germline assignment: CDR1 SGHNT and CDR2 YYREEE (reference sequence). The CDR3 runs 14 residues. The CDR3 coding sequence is TGTGCCAGCAGCTTGGTCCAAAGCTCAGGGGGCTACACCTTC. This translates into CASSLVQSSGGYTF.

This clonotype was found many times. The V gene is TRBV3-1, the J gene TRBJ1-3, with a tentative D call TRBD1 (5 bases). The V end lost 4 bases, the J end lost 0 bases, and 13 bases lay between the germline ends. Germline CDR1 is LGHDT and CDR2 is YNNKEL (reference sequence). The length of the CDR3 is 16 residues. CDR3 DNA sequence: TGTGCCAGCAGCCGAGTCGGGGGGTTCTCTGGAAACACCATATATTTT. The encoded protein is CASSRVGGFSGNTIYF.

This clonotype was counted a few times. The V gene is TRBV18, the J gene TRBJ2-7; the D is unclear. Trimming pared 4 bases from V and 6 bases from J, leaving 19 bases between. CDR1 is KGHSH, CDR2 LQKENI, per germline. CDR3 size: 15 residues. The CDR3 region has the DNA TGTGCCAGCTCACTCGCCGAGCCAACTGTGGCCGAGCAGTACTTC. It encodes CASSLAEPTVAEQYF. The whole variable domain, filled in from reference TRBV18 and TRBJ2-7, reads NAGVMQNPRHLVRRRGQEARLRCSPMKGHSHVYWYRQLPEEGLKFMVYLQKENIIDESGMPKERFSAEFPKEGPSILRIQQVVRGDSAAYFCASSLAEPTVAEQYFGPGTRLTVT.

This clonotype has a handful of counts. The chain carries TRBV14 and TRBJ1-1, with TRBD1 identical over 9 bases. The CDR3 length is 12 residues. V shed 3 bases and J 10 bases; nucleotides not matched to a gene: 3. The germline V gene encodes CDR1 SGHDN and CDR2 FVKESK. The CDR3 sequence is CASSQADRGAFF. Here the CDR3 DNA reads TGTGCCAGCAGCCAGGCGGACAGGGGAGCTTTCTTT.

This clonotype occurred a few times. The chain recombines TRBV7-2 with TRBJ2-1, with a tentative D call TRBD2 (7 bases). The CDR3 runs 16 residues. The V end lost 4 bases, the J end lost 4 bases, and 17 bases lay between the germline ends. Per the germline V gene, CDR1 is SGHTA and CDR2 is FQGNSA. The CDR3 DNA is TGTGCCAGCAGCTCCAATGGGAGGGGGTTATACAATGAGCAGTTCTTC. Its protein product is CASSSNGRGLYNEQFF.

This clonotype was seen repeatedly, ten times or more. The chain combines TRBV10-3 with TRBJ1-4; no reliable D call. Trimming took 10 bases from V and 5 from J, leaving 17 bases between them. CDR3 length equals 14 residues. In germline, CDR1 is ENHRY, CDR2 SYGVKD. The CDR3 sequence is CASRGEYPNEKLFF. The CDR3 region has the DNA TGTGCCAGCCGGGGTGAATACCCCAATGAAAAACTGTTTTTT.